These T cell receptor beta chains were read from a single sample in a study of T cell responses to AZD1222 COVID-19 vaccine. The data were produced by immunoSEQ multiplex PCR, yet TCRdb's version contains in-frame clones alone and is incomplete. The sample consists of around 120,000 clones, about nine tenths of them appearing once. The sequencing used peripheral blood, collected on day 0 of AZD1222 vaccination. These receptors were obtained from an adult in good health. Both conserved end residues are part of each CDR3. D genes are given only for firm matches. Not all rows give a size; the values are once, few, many and, for expanded clones, a class.

v_gene	d_gene	j_gene	abundance	CDR3aa	CDR3nt
TRBV3-1/TRBV3-2	TRBD2	TRBJ2-7	.	CASSSRWHRTSGSYEQYF	TGTGCCAGCAGCTCGCGGTGGCATCGGACTAGCGGCTCCTACGAGCAGTACTTC
TRBV11-2	TRBD2	TRBJ2-7	.	CASSSRLAGGLSSYEQYF	TGTGCCAGCAGCTCCAGACTAGCGGGAGGGCTGAGCTCCTACGAGCAGTACTTC
TRBV7-2	.	TRBJ1-6	.	CASSSLSYNSPLHF	TGTGCCAGCAGCTCACTTTCGTATAATTCACCCCTCCACTTT
TRBV4-1	.	TRBJ1-1	.	CASSPRLGENTEAFF	TGCGCCAGCAGCCCCCGCCTGGGGGAGAACACTGAAGCTTTCTTT
TRBV10-1	.	TRBJ2-7	.	CASSGAAPYEQYF	TGCGCCAGCAGTGGGGCGGCCCCCTACGAGCAGTACTTC
TRBV30	.	TRBJ2-1	.	CAWSRGGGYNEQFF	TGTGCCTGGAGCAGAGGGGGGGGCTACAATGAGCAGTTCTTC
TRBV6-5	TRBD1	TRBJ2-3	.	CASSYSARQGTDTQYF	TGTGCCAGCAGTTACTCGGCGCGACAGGGGACAGATACGCAGTATTTT
TRBV6-5	.	TRBJ2-7	.	CASSYVADTTYEQYF	TGTGCCAGCAGTTACGTGGCCGATACGACCTACGAGCAGTACTTC
TRBV28	TRBD2	TRBJ2-3	.	CASSSLPGLAEQYF	TGTGCCAGCAGTTCCCTGCCCGGACTAGCGGAGCAGTATTTT
TRBV2	.	TRBJ2-2	.	CASSSDRPTNTGELFF	TGTGCCAGCAGTTCCGACAGGCCTACGAACACCGGGGAGCTGTTTTTT
TRBV6-2/TRBV6-3	.	TRBJ1-1	few	CASSSINTEAFF	TGTGCCAGCAGTTCTATCAACACTGAAGCTTTCTTT
TRBV24-1	.	TRBJ1-5	once	CATSDSAYSNQPQHF	TGTGCCACCAGTGATTCAGCTTATAGCAATCAGCCCCAGCATTTT
TRBV28	TRBD2	TRBJ2-1	.	CASISASGMYNEQFF	TGTGCCAGCATTTCTGCTAGCGGGATGTACAATGAGCAGTTCTTC
TRBV28	TRBD2	TRBJ2-1	.	CASSSLLREAYNEQFF	TGTGCCAGCAGTTCCCTTTTGCGGGAGGCCTACAATGAGCAGTTCTTC
TRBV6-6	.	TRBJ2-2	.	CASSYSRGELFF	TGTGCCAGCAGTTACTCGAGGGGGGAGCTGTTTTTT
TRBV5-1	.	TRBJ1-2	.	CASSLGPLVGGYTF	TGCGCCAGCAGCTTGGGACCCCTGGTGGGTGGCTACACCTTC
TRBV7-6	.	TRBJ2-1	.	CASSLGAPNEQFF	TGTGCCAGCAGCCTAGGGGCCCCCAATGAGCAGTTCTTC
TRBV5-4	.	TRBJ1-1	.	CASSLMFQGKLGTEAFF	TGTGCCAGCAGCCTAATGTTTCAGGGGAAATTGGGCACTGAAGCTTTCTTT
TRBV19	TRBD2	TRBJ2-3	.	CASSLAGPASTDTQYF	TGTGCCAGTAGCCTAGCGGGCCCAGCTAGCACAGATACGCAGTATTTT
TRBV5-1	.	TRBJ2-7	.	CASSLEPGATYEQYF	TGCGCCAGCAGCTTGGAACCGGGCGCAACCTACGAGCAGTACTTC
TRBV29-1	.	TRBJ1-1	once	CSVHPHRDSSMNTEAFF	TGCAGCGTGCACCCCCACCGGGACTCCAGTATGAACACTGAAGCTTTCTTT
TRBV5-4	TRBD1	TRBJ2-4	.	CASSLGTGAKNIQYF	TGTGCCAGCAGCTTGGGGACAGGGGCCAAAAACATTCAGTACTTC
TRBV6-5	.	TRBJ1-1	few	CASSYSREMNTEAFF	TGTGCCAGCAGTTACTCGAGGGAAATGAACACTGAAGCTTTCTTT
TRBV5-1	.	TRBJ1-2	once	CASSSTGTIGYTF	TGCGCCAGCAGCTCAACAGGGACCATCGGCTACACCTTC
TRBV6-6	TRBD1	TRBJ1-6	.	CASSAGQGSYNSPLHF	TGTGCCAGCAGTGCAGGACAGGGCTCCTATAATTCACCCCTCCACTTT
TRBV28	TRBD1	TRBJ2-2	.	CASSLGQGVTGELFF	TGTGCCAGCAGTTTAGGACAGGGGGTTACCGGGGAGCTGTTTTTT
TRBV6-5	.	TRBJ2-7	.	CASSRTETYEQYF	TGTGCCAGCAGCAGGACTGAAACCTACGAGCAGTACTTC
TRBV30	.	TRBJ1-2	.	CARKAEGQGDLSYGYTF	TGTGCCCGGAAGGCTGAGGGCCAAGGAGATTTATCCTATGGCTACACCTTC
TRBV5-1	.	TRBJ2-1	.	CASSLDNEQFF	TGCGCCAGCAGCTTAGACAATGAGCAGTTCTTC
TRBV10-2	.	TRBJ1-1	.	CASSEETGEAFF	TGCGCCAGCAGTGAGGAGACAGGTGAAGCTTTCTTT
TRBV30	.	TRBJ1-2	.	CACYYRDKGYGYTF	TGTGCCTGTTATTACAGGGATAAAGGCTATGGCTACACCTTC
TRBV18	TRBD1	TRBJ2-7	.	CASSPPGQTYEQYF	TGTGCCAGCTCACCACCGGGACAGACCTACGAGCAGTACTTC
TRBV19	TRBD1	TRBJ1-5	.	CASGGFRDRSSNQPQHF	TGTGCCAGTGGTGGGTTTAGGGACAGGAGTAGCAATCAGCCCCAGCATTTT
TRBV9	.	TRBJ2-2	.	CASRGGDHRLNTGELFF	TGTGCCAGCAGGGGGGGAGACCACCGACTAAACACCGGGGAGCTGTTTTTT
TRBV25-1	TRBD1	TRBJ1-5	once	CASSEEGGHQPQHF	TGTGCCAGCAGTGAAGAAGGGGGCCATCAGCCCCAGCATTTT
TRBV7-8	.	TRBJ1-1	.	CASSLVENTEAFF	TGTGCCAGCAGCTTAGTAGAGAACACTGAAGCTTTCTTT
TRBV3-1/TRBV3-2	.	TRBJ2-3	.	CASSPQGRASTDTQYF	TGTGCCAGCAGCCCCCAGGGGAGGGCTAGCACAGATACGCAGTATTTT
TRBV13	TRBD2	TRBJ2-3	.	CASSLTSGIKADTQYF	TGTGCCAGCAGCTTGACTAGCGGGATAAAAGCAGATACGCAGTATTTT
TRBV6-5	TRBD2	TRBJ2-4	.	CASSYSGLERNF	TGTGCCAGCAGTTACTCGGGACTAGAGCGGAACTTC
TRBV18	.	TRBJ2-7	.	CASSRERGYEQYF	TGTGCCAGCTCTCGTGAAAGGGGCTACGAGCAGTACTTC
TRBV27	.	TRBJ2-7	.	CASSLKGWGSGYEQYF	TGTGCCAGCAGTTTAAAAGGATGGGGGAGCGGGTACGAGCAGTACTTC
TRBV7-2	.	TRBJ2-7	.	CASSLDGYAQYF	TGTGCCAGCAGCTTAGATGGGTACGCGCAGTACTTC
TRBV18	.	TRBJ1-4	.	CASSPTGKEKLFF	TGTGCCAGCTCACCAACAGGGAAGGAAAAACTGTTTTTT
TRBV5-4	TRBD2	TRBJ2-1	.	CASNSGLAGYNEQFF	TGTGCCAGCAATTCGGGACTAGCGGGGTACAATGAGCAGTTCTTC
TRBV6-4	TRBD2	TRBJ2-2	.	CASSTQSGDTGELFF	TGTGCCAGCAGCACCCAAAGCGGGGACACCGGGGAGCTGTTTTTT
TRBV6-5	.	TRBJ2-6	.	CASSFRGAGGANVLTF	TGTGCCAGCAGTTTTCGGGGGGCTGGTGGGGCCAACGTCCTGACTTTC
TRBV11-2	.	TRBJ2-2	.	CASSLLSTGELFF	TGTGCCAGCAGCTTACTAAGCACCGGGGAGCTGTTTTTT
TRBV19	.	TRBJ1-1	.	CASTHSAAGGPNTEAFF	TGTGCCAGTACTCACTCAGCTGCGGGGGGGCCGAACACTGAAGCTTTCTTT
TRBV5-1	.	TRBJ2-7	.	CASSLGTTPYEQYF	TGCGCCAGCAGCTTGGGGACTACCCCTTACGAGCAGTACTTC
TRBV19	.	TRBJ2-7	.	CASSPPPAGIRYEQYF	TGTGCCAGTAGCCCCCCCCCGGCGGGAATCCGCTACGAGCAGTACTTC
TRBV19	.	TRBJ1-3	.	CASRPQNSGNTIYF	TGTGCCAGTAGACCACAGAACTCTGGAAACACCATATATTTT
TRBV19	.	TRBJ2-2	once	CASSSPAVTGELFF	TGTGCCAGTAGTTCCCCGGCCGTCACCGGGGAGCTGTTTTTT